The TCR beta chain described here comes from a study of control samples from healthy donors and cancer patients. The germline V gene encodes CDR1 SGHDN and CDR2 FVKESK. The germline V and J ends were trimmed by 0 bases and 6 bases, with 9 bases remaining between them. CDR3 length: 13 residues. Profiled with immunoSEQ multiplex PCR; TCRdb holds only in-frame clones, not every one. The repertoire holds about 150,000 clones, with about 91% as singletons. Specimen: blood. The chain has TRBV14 and TRBJ2-7; no firm D call. The sequence derives from a woman aged 40 to 50 in good health. The CDR3 reads CASSQDLTTEQYF. In DNA form, the CDR3 reads TGTGCCAGCAGCCAAGATCTCACTACCGAGCAGTACTTC.